This T cell receptor (beta chain) appears in the sequencing data of a study of T cell responses to AZD1222 COVID-19 vaccine. Germline CDR1 and CDR2: SGHTA and FQGNSA. V gave up 6 bases and J gave up 5 bases, with 9 bases separating them. This CDR3 region has 12 residues. TCRdb's copy holds only in-frame clones and misses some; the assay was immunoSEQ multiplex PCR. The sample lists tens of thousands of clones, roughly four fifths occurring once. The chain combines TRBV7-2 with TRBJ2-3; D not resolved. The origin of this receptor is an adult who received the AZD1222 COVID-19 vaccine. The material sequenced was peripheral blood, taken 28 days after the second AZD1222 dose. The CDR3 protein is CASSFGGDTQYF. In DNA, the CDR3 is TGTGCCAGCAGTTTCGGCGGAGATACGCAGTATTTT.